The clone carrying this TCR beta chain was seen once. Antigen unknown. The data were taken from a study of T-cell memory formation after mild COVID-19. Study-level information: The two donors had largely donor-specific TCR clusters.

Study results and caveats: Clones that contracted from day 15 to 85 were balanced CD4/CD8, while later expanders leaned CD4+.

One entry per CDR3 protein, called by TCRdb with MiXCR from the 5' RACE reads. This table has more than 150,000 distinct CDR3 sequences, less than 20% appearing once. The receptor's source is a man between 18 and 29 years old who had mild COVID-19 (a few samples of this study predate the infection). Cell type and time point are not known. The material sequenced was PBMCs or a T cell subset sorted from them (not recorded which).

The CDR3 nucleotides are TGCAGTGCTAGAATTGCTAGGAGCTCCTACGAGCAGTACGTC. This codes for CSARIARSSYEQYV. V gene TRBV20-1 combines with J gene TRBJ2-7; D not certain. The germline V gene has CDR1 DFQATT and CDR2 SNEGSKA (reference sequence). CDR3 length equals 14 residues. V was clipped by 2 bases and J by 0 bases, with 11 bases between them.